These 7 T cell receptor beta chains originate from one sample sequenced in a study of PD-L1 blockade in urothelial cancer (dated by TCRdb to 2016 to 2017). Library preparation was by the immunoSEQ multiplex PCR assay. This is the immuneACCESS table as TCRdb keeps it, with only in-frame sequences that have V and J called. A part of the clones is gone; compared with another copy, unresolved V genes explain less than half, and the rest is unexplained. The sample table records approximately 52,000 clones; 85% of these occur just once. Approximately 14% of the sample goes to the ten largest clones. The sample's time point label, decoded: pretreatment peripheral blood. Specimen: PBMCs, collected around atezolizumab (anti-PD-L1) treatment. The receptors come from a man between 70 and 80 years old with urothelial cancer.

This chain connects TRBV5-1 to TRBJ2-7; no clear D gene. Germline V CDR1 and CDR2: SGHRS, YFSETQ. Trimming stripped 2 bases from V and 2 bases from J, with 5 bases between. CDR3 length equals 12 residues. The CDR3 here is CASSLSAYEQYF. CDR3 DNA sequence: TGCGCCAGCAGCTTAAGCGCCTACGAGCAGTACTTC.

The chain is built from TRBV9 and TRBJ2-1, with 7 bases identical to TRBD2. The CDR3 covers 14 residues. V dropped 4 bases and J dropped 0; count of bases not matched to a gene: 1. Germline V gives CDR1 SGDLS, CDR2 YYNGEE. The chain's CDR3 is CASSWDYSYNEQFF. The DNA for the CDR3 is TGTGCCAGCAGCTGGGACTACTCCTACAATGAGCAGTTCTTC.

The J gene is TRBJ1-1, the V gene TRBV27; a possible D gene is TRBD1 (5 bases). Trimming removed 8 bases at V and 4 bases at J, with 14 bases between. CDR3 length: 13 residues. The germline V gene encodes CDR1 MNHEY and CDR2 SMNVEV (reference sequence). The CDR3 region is CASAGGEGTEAFF. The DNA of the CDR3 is TGTGCCAGCGCGGGGGGTGAGGGCACTGAAGCTTTCTTT.

For the CDR3, the DNA is TGTGCCAGCTCGCGGGACAGGGGCATTAGCACAGATACGCAGTATTTT. Encoded protein: CASSRDRGISTDTQYF. V gene TRBV18 combines with J gene TRBJ2-3; 10 bases map to TRBD1. Germline values: CDR1 KGHSH, CDR2 LQKENI. The CDR3 contains 16 residues. Trimming cost V 6 bases and J 0 bases; bases outside gene matches: 6.

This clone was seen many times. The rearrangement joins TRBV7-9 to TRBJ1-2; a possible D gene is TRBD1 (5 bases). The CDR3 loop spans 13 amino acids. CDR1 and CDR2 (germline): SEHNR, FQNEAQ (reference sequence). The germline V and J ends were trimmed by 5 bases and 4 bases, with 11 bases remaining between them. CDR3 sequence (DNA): TGTGCCAGCAGCCCCCCCGACAGCTATGGCTACACCTTC. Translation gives CASSPPDSYGYTF.

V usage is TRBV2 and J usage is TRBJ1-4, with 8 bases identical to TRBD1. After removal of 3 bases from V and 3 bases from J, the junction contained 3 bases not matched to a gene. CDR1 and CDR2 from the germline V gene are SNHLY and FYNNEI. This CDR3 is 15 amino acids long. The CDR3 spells CASSDRGRSNEKLFF. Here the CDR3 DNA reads TGTGCCAGCAGTGACAGGGGGCGTTCTAATGAAAAACTGTTTTTT.

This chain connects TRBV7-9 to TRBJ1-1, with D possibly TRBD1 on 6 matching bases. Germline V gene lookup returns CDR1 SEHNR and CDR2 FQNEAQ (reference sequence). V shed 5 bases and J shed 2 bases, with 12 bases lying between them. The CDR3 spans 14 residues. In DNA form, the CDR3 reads TGTGCCAGCAGCCCCCGCAGGGGCAACACTGAAGCTTTCTTT. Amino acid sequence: CASSPRRGNTEAFF.